This T cell receptor beta chain was documented in a study of cytomegalovirus exposure and HLA in healthy donors. The CDR3 is 18 amino acids. V shed 0 bases and J 3 bases; nucleotides not matched to a gene: 11. Vbeta (60) and Jbeta (13) primers were used in the PCR. Sequencing used immunoSEQ multiplex PCR; TCRdb keeps in-frame clones, though not all of them. The specimen's table records about 160,000 clones. The V and J genes are TRBV23-1 and TRBJ1-2; 9 bases align to TRBD1. TRBV23-1 is an ORF, and what it does is uncertain. The source material was PBMCs. This sequence originates from a man in his thirties or forties in good health and CMV-seronegative. CDR3 DNA sequence: TGCGCCAGCAGTCAATCCACCGAGGGGGACAGGGCGGACTATGGCTACACCTTC. Protein product: CASSQSTEGDRADYGYTF.